The TCR beta chain under discussion was sequenced for a study of cytomegalovirus exposure and HLA in healthy donors. In the study overall: Caucasian-associated ancestry cluster membership applied to approximately 81% of 398 genotyped donors.

As concerns this clone: The antigen is not known.

The primer mix had 60 Vbeta and 13 Jbeta primers. The data were produced by immunoSEQ multiplex PCR, yet TCRdb's version contains in-frame clones alone and is incomplete. Altogether 150,000 to 200,000 clones are present, more than 85% being singletons, with the ten largest covering roughly 1.9%. Study-wide findings and caveats: Accurate prediction of most subjects' HLA-A and HLA-B alleles from TCR beta sequences was reported. DRB1 showed the most TCR associations and HLA-C the fewest in a later analysis, as rates varied by HLA locus.

Trimming cost V 6 bases and J 5 bases; bases outside gene matches: 5. The CDR3 spans 14 residues. The germline V gene has CDR1 ENHRY and CDR2 SYGVKD. The TCR sequence derives from a young woman in good health and CMV-seronegative. The gene calls are TRBV10-3 and TRBJ1-1, with 11 bases identical to TRBD1. Sample: PBMCs. DNA of the CDR3: TGTGCCATCAGCCTGGGACAGGGGGAAACTGAAGCTTTCTTT. Residues: CAISLGQGETEAFF.